This T cell receptor (beta chain) was identified during a study of blood T cells in healthy people across ages. The germline V gene has CDR1 SQVTM and CDR2 ANQGSEA. V was shortened by 4 bases and J by 5 bases, with 18 bases between the two germline ends. The CDR3 covers 15 residues. It was with a sample-barcoded 5' primer and a J-beta primer mix that a second PCR of about 6 to 11 cycles was run. MiXCR, applied by TCRdb to the 5' RACE reads, yields one record per CDR3 protein. The sample contains 660,000 or so distinct CDR3 sequences, roughly 53% of which appear only once. Collection of ten milliliters of peripheral blood was performed for each donor.

Sequenced sample: blood. The gene calls are TRBV29-1 and TRBJ2-1, with D perhaps matching TRBD1 or TRBD2 (5 bases each). The sequence derives from a man aged 60 to 75 in good health. CDR3 sequence reads: CSVVSELEGNNEQFF. CDR3 nucleotides: TGCAGCGTTGTGTCCGAACTAGAGGGGAACAATGAGCAGTTCTTC.